A single sample gave rise to the 23 T cell receptor beta chains below, sequenced in a study of blood T cell repertoires in COVID-19. Profiled with immunoSEQ multiplex PCR; TCRdb holds only in-frame clones, not every one. The sample has under 200,000 clones; around 82% are singletons. Specimen: peripheral blood. Receptor source: a man aged 55 to 70 who had recovered from COVID-19.

This chain links TRBV5-1 with TRBJ1-1; TRBD1 aligns across 7 bases. V lost 1 base and J lost 2; bases outside the gene matches: 5. Per the germline V gene, CDR1 is SGHRS and CDR2 is YFSETQ. This CDR3 is built from 15 residues. The CDR3 protein is CASSLSGQTNTEAFF. CDR3 in DNA: TGCGCCAGCAGCTTGTCGGGACAGACCAACACTGAAGCTTTCTTT.

The J gene is TRBJ2-3, the V gene TRBV6-5, with 9 bases that match TRBD1. The CDR3 covers 15 residues. The junction had 5 bases not matched to a gene; V was cut back by 6 bases and J by 1 base. Germline V gives CDR1 MNHEY, CDR2 SVGAGI. The CDR3 DNA is TGTGCCAGCAGGCCGACAGGGGGGCGCACAGATACGCAGTATTTT. The encoded protein is CASRPTGGRTDTQYF.

This chain uses TRBV5-6 with TRBJ2-7, with D possibly matching TRBD2 (5 bases). Trimming took off 7 bases at V and 4 bases at J, with 12 bases between the two ends. Germline assignment: CDR1 SGHDT and CDR2 YYEEEE. The CDR3 is 12 amino acids. CDR3 DNA sequence: TGTGCCAGCGGAGAGGACTTTTACGAGCAGTACTTC. Amino acid sequence: CASGEDFYEQYF.

V gene TRBV10-3 combines with J gene TRBJ2-3; D possibly corresponds to TRBD1 (6 bases). Per germline, CDR1 ENHRY and CDR2 SYGVKD. V dropped 4 bases and J dropped 3 bases, with 14 bases sitting between them. This CDR3 comprises 15 residues. The CDR3 region is CAISGSGGRTDTQYF. CDR3 DNA sequence: TGTGCCATCAGTGGAAGTGGGGGCCGGACAGATACGCAGTATTTT.

V usage is TRBV9 and J usage is TRBJ2-1; TRBD2 agrees at 9 bases. The junction had 8 bases not matched to a gene; V was cut back by 3 bases and J by 4 bases. CDR1 and CDR2 from the germline V gene are SGDLS and YYNGEE. There are 16 residues in the CDR3. CDR3: CASSAVAGALYNEQFF. CDR3 nucleotides: TGTGCCAGCAGCGCGGTAGCGGGGGCGCTTTACAATGAGCAGTTCTTC.

The chain employs TRBV18 and TRBJ2-3, with TRBD2 identical over 15 bases. Trimming removed 6 bases from V and 4 bases from J; junction bases left unmatched: 5. CDR1 KGHSH and CDR2 LQKENI come from the germline V gene. The CDR3 loop spans 16 amino acids. CDR3 nucleotides: TGTGCCAGCTCCCCCGGACTAGCGGGGGGGTCAGATACGCAGTATTTT. It yields the protein CASSPGLAGGSDTQYF.

V usage is TRBV29-1 and J usage is TRBJ1-2; tentatively, D is TRBD1 (5 bases). Germline values: CDR1 SQVTM, CDR2 ANQGSEA. CDR3 length: 15 amino acids. Deletions cut 8 bases from V and 7 bases from J, with 26 bases between. The CDR3 loop reads CSPLFSRGLPGGYTF. CDR3 in DNA: TGCAGCCCGTTGTTTTCTAGGGGTCTCCCCGGTGGCTACACCTTC.

V is TRBV27 and J is TRBJ1-5; 7 nucleotides align to TRBD1. V was pared by 6 bases and J by 2 bases, with 10 bases of the junction left unmatched. The germline gives CDR1 MNHEY, CDR2 SMNVEV (reference sequence). This CDR3 contains 16 residues. The DNA of the CDR3 is TGTGCCAGCAGCCCACAGGGGACGTCGGGCAATCAGCCCCAGCATTTT. It translates to CASSPQGTSGNQPQHF.

The V call is TRBV5-1, the J call TRBJ2-3; 10 nucleotides align to TRBD1. CDR3 length equals 15 residues. V shed 4 bases and J 2 bases; nucleotides not matched to a gene: 4. From germline, CDR1 is SGHRS and CDR2 YFSETQ. The CDR3 sequence: CASSTDRGATDTQYF. CDR3 nucleotides: TGCGCCAGCAGCACGGACAGGGGGGCCACAGATACGCAGTATTTT. The full variable domain, with the rest looked up from reference TRBV5-1 and TRBJ2-3, is KAGVTQTPRYLIKTRGQQVTLSCSPISGHRSVSWYQQTPGQGLQFLFEYFSETQRNKGNFPGRFSGRQFSNSRSEMNVSTLELGDSALYLCASSTDRGATDTQYFGPGTRLTVL.

The chain combines TRBV4-1 with TRBJ2-2; D unclear. There are 17 residues in the CDR3. V was cut by 1 base and J by 5 bases, with 17 bases left in between. Germline-derived CDR1 and CDR2 are MGHRA and YSYEKL. The CDR3 sequence is CASSQGLPSERTGELFF. The CDR3 DNA reads as TGCGCCAGCAGCCAAGGCCTCCCTTCGGAGAGAACCGGGGAGCTGTTTTTT.

This clone has just a few counts. J is TRBJ1-1 and V is TRBV7-2; no definite D call. The CDR3 loop spans 15 amino acids. Trimming left V 4 bases short and J 3 bases short, with 15 bases between. Germline V gives CDR1 SGHTA, CDR2 FQGNSA. This CDR3 is CASSSEARRDTEAFF. CDR3 nucleotides: TGTGCCAGCAGCTCCGAGGCCCGACGGGACACTGAAGCTTTCTTT.

Worth noting for this clone: At one end, the junction sequence differs from germline, possibly due to a read error. The chain links TRBV5-4 to TRBJ2-6, with 7 bases identical to TRBD1. The V gene's germline CDR1 is SGHNT and CDR2 YYREEE (reference sequence). CDR3 length equals 17 residues. CDR3 sequence reads: CASTLETGSPGANVLTF. DNA of the CDR3: TGTGCCAGCACCTTGGAGACAGGGAGTCCTGGGGCCAACGTCCTGACTTTC.

The chain has TRBV27 and TRBJ2-7; possible D gene TRBD1, 6 bases. The length of the CDR3 is 14 residues. Trimming stripped 5 bases from V and 6 bases from J, with 17 bases between. The germline CDR1 and CDR2 sequences are MNHEY and SMNVEV (reference sequence). The CDR3 coding sequence is TGTGCCAGCAGTCCCCCCCGGGGCAGGGGCGAGCAGTACTTC. This sequence encodes CASSPPRGRGEQYF.

J is TRBJ2-1 and V is TRBV19; 7 nucleotides match TRBD2. Per the germline V gene, CDR1 is LNHDA and CDR2 is SQIVND (reference sequence). The CDR3 sequence is 14 residues long. The junction had 9 bases not matched to a gene; V was cut back by 4 bases and J by 9 bases. CDR3 DNA sequence: TGTGCCAGTAGTACAGCGGGGTTATTCGGTGAGCAGTTCTTC. It specifies CASSTAGLFGEQFF.

The chain joins TRBV2 to TRBJ2-3, with TRBD2 identical over 12 bases. With 6 bases clipped from V and 0 bases from J, the junction kept 10 bases outside the gene matches. The CDR3 is 18 amino acids. Germline CDR1 SNHLY, CDR2 FYNNEI. The CDR3 sequence is CASRNGLAGTPSTDTQYF. For the CDR3, the DNA is TGTGCCAGCAGGAATGGACTAGCGGGGACTCCTAGCACAGATACGCAGTATTTT.

The chain employs TRBV7-2 and TRBJ2-7; 13 nucleotides align to TRBD2. CDR3 length equals 19 residues. Germline CDR1 SGHTA, CDR2 FQGNSA. With V trimmed by 10 bases and J by 2 bases, 20 bases remained unmatched. DNA for the CDR3: TGTGCCACCAAAATCCTGTCCAGGCCACTAGCGGGGGGGCCCTACGAGCAGTACTTC. Translating it yields CATKILSRPLAGGPYEQYF.

The chain carries TRBV7-3 and TRBJ2-3, with 7 bases fitting TRBD1. This CDR3 has 16 residues. V shed 2 bases, J shed 0 bases, and the junction held 5 bases outside the gene matches. Germline values: CDR1 SGHTA, CDR2 FQGTGA. CDR3 bases: TGTGCCAGCAGCTTAGGGACAGATACTAGCACAGATACGCAGTATTTT. Protein product: CASSLGTDTSTDTQYF.

The chain joins TRBV27 to TRBJ1-2; 9 bases match TRBD1. The CDR3 covers 17 residues. Trimming took 2 bases from V and 6 from J; bases not matched to a gene: 13. The V gene's germline CDR1 is MNHEY and CDR2 SMNVEV (reference sequence). The CDR3 is CASSLTGGTGRVDGYTF. DNA for the CDR3: TGTGCCAGCAGTTTAACCGGCGGGACAGGGAGGGTTGATGGCTACACCTTC.

The chain carries TRBV18 and TRBJ2-7; D not resolved. CDR3 length equals 16 residues. The germline V gene encodes CDR1 KGHSH and CDR2 LQKENI. The germline V and J ends were trimmed by 3 bases and 1 base, with 16 bases remaining between them. CDR3 nucleotides: TGTGCCAGCTCACCGGCAGAGGCTGTTGGGTCCTACGAGCAGTACTTC. Protein sequence: CASSPAEAVGSYEQYF.

The chain joins TRBV29-1 to TRBJ2-3; 9 nucleotides align to TRBD2. After removal of 5 bases from V and 6 bases from J, the junction contained 15 bases not matched to a gene. CDR3 length: 16 residues. Germline V gives CDR1 SQVTM, CDR2 ANQGSEA. The CDR3 region is CSVPTRRRGGGDTQYF. The DNA of the CDR3 is TGCAGCGTTCCCACCCGGCGGCGGGGGGGCGGGGATACGCAGTATTTT.

J is TRBJ1-1 and V is TRBV18; D gene unclear. V shed 2 bases and J shed 1 base, with 11 bases lying between them. Germline V gives CDR1 KGHSH, CDR2 LQKENI. This CDR3 is built from 15 residues. The CDR3 loop is CASSPSLAANTEAFF. CDR3 nucleotides: TGTGCCAGCTCACCATCTTTGGCGGCGAACACTGAAGCTTTCTTT.

The V gene is TRBV19, the J gene TRBJ1-1; a possible D gene is TRBD1 (6 bases). This CDR3 region has 14 residues. Germline assignment: CDR1 LNHDA and CDR2 SQIVND (reference sequence). The V and J ends lost 5 bases and 6 bases respectively, with 16 bases between them. The CDR3 region is CASSLGGLPSEAFF. The CDR3 nucleotides read TGTGCCAGTAGTCTAGGGGGGCTACCCTCTGAAGCTTTCTTT.

The chain uses TRBV13 and TRBJ1-2; 10 nucleotides line up with TRBD1. The V gene's germline CDR1 is PRHDT and CDR2 FYEKMQ (reference sequence). After removal of 5 bases from V and 7 bases from J, the junction contained 13 bases not matched to a gene. The CDR3 has 16 amino acids. CDR3 nucleotide sequence: TGTGCCAGCAGCACAGCCGGGACAGGGGTTTTTGGTGGCTACACCTTC. This encodes CASSTAGTGVFGGYTF. Full variable domain (missing parts from reference TRBV13 and TRBJ1-2): AAGVIQSPRHLIKEKRETATLKCYPIPRHDTVYWYQQGPGQDPQFLISFYEKMQSDKGSIPDRFSAQQFSDYHSELNMSSLELGDSALYFCASSTAGTGVFGGYTFGSGTRLTVV.